The rows below give T cell receptor beta chains drawn from one sample of a study of CD8+ T cells in alopecia areata. The repertoire was sequenced with immunoSEQ multiplex PCR; TCRdb's copy has only in-frame clones and lacks some. Of 110,000 or so clones in the sample, roughly 66% were seen once. The sample taken for sequencing was CD4+ T cells sorted from blood. These receptors were taken from a human donor in good health. Both conserved end residues are part of each CDR3. Each record gives: J gene, D gene, V gene, clone size, CDR3 DNA, CDR3 protein. A D gene is named only where the DNA matches it firmly. Clone size appears in some rows only: once, few, many, or a class for an expanded clone.

j_gene: TRBJ2-1
d_gene: NA
v_gene: TRBV7-6
abundance: few
CDR3nt: TGTGCCAGCAGCCGATTGGGGGGTAGCTCCTACAATGAGCAGTTCTTC
CDR3aa: CASSRLGGSSYNEQFF

j_gene: TRBJ2-6
d_gene: NA
v_gene: TRBV6-5
abundance: few
CDR3nt: TGTGCCAGCACCACACGCGCCTCTGGGGCCAACGTCCTGACTTTC
CDR3aa: CASTTRASGANVLTF

j_gene: TRBJ1-6
d_gene: NA
v_gene: TRBV5-1
abundance: NA
CDR3nt: TGCGCCAGCAGCGACCTAGACGCGGGTTTGAATTCACCCCTCCACTTT
CDR3aa: CASSDLDAGLNSPLHF

j_gene: TRBJ2-1
d_gene: NA
v_gene: TRBV29-1
abundance: few
CDR3nt: TGCAGCGCTGCAAATGGGGGGCGAGGCTCCTACAATGAGCAGTTCTTC
CDR3aa: CSAANGGRGSYNEQFF

j_gene: TRBJ2-2
d_gene: NA
v_gene: TRBV30
abundance: NA
CDR3nt: TGTGCCTGGAGTGTACTGAGGCGGGGATCCGGGGAGCTGTTTTTT
CDR3aa: CAWSVLRRGSGELFF

j_gene: TRBJ2-1
d_gene: NA
v_gene: TRBV6-5
abundance: NA
CDR3nt: TGTGCCAGCAGTTATGCGGGTAGCTCCTACAATGAGCAGTTCTTC
CDR3aa: CASSYAGSSYNEQFF

j_gene: TRBJ1-6
d_gene: TRBD1
v_gene: TRBV6-5
abundance: NA
CDR3nt: TGTGCCAGCAGTTACTACTCAGGACAGGGGTATTCACCCCTCCACTTT
CDR3aa: CASSYYSGQGYSPLHF

j_gene: TRBJ2-3
d_gene: NA
v_gene: TRBV6-5
abundance: few
CDR3nt: TGTGCCAGCAGTAAACAGGAGGGTACGCAGTATTTT
CDR3aa: CASSKQEGTQYF

j_gene: TRBJ1-2
d_gene: NA
v_gene: TRBV19
abundance: once
CDR3nt: TGTGCCAGTAACCGGGGGGATTACTATGGCTACACCTTC
CDR3aa: CASNRGDYYGYTF

j_gene: TRBJ1-5
d_gene: NA
v_gene: TRBV11-2
abundance: medium-sized
CDR3nt: TGTGCCAGCAGCTTATCGGATTCCAATCAGCCCCAGCATTTT
CDR3aa: CASSLSDSNQPQHF

j_gene: TRBJ2-2
d_gene: TRBD1
v_gene: TRBV29-1
abundance: NA
CDR3nt: TGCAGCGCACACGGACAGGGCACCGGGGAGCTGTTTTTT
CDR3aa: CSAHGQGTGELFF

j_gene: TRBJ1-1
d_gene: NA
v_gene: TRBV30
abundance: few
CDR3nt: TGTGCCTGGAGTCCCCCGTCCACTGAAGCTTTCTTT
CDR3aa: CAWSPPSTEAFF

j_gene: TRBJ1-5
d_gene: NA
v_gene: TRBV11-2
abundance: NA
CDR3nt: TGTGCCAGCAGCTTAGATCGCCGTCAGCCCCAGCATTTT
CDR3aa: CASSLDRRQPQHF

j_gene: TRBJ1-1
d_gene: NA
v_gene: TRBV11-2
abundance: once
CDR3nt: TGTGCCAGCAGCTCTGGGAGGGGGGTCGGTACTGAAGCTTTCTTT
CDR3aa: CASSSGRGVGTEAFF

j_gene: TRBJ1-2
d_gene: NA
v_gene: TRBV4-2
abundance: NA
CDR3nt: TGTGCCAGCAGCCAAGAATCGGGACGGCTAACTAATGGCTACACCTTC
CDR3aa: CASSQESGRLTNGYTF

j_gene: TRBJ2-5
d_gene: TRBD2
v_gene: TRBV5-1
abundance: NA
CDR3nt: TGCGCCAGCACCCGGAGCGGGGGGGTTGGAGAGACCCAGTACTTC
CDR3aa: CASTRSGGVGETQYF

j_gene: TRBJ2-1
d_gene: NA
v_gene: TRBV11-2
abundance: NA
CDR3nt: TGTGCCAGCAGCTTCACTATGGGGGGAAATGAGCAGTTCTTC
CDR3aa: CASSFTMGGNEQFF

j_gene: TRBJ2-3
d_gene: NA
v_gene: TRBV29-1
abundance: NA
CDR3nt: TGCAGCGTCGGAGGGGGTGGTGGCACAGATACGCAGTATTTT
CDR3aa: CSVGGGGGTDTQYF

j_gene: TRBJ1-5
d_gene: TRBD1
v_gene: TRBV10-3
abundance: NA
CDR3nt: TGTGCCAGCAGTGGTAACAGGGGCCCTAGCAATCAGCCCCAGCATTTT
CDR3aa: CASSGNRGPSNQPQHF

j_gene: TRBJ2-7
d_gene: TRBD1
v_gene: TRBV30
abundance: NA
CDR3nt: TGTGCCTGGAGGGGGGACAGGACCTCCTACGAGCAGTACTTC
CDR3aa: CAWRGDRTSYEQYF

j_gene: TRBJ2-7
d_gene: TRBD2
v_gene: TRBV2
abundance: NA
CDR3nt: TGTGCCAGCAGCCGGGCTAGCGGGGGGCAAAGCTCCTACGAGCAGTACTTC
CDR3aa: CASSRASGGQSSYEQYF

j_gene: TRBJ1-1
d_gene: NA
v_gene: TRBV4-1
abundance: NA
CDR3nt: TGCGCCAGCAGCCAAGATTTCCCTACGAACACTGAAGCTTTCTTT
CDR3aa: CASSQDFPTNTEAFF

j_gene: TRBJ1-6
d_gene: TRBD1
v_gene: TRBV9
abundance: NA
CDR3nt: TGTGCCAGCAGCGCAACCCGACAGGGGAATTCACCCCTCCACTTT
CDR3aa: CASSATRQGNSPLHF

j_gene: TRBJ2-2
d_gene: TRBD2
v_gene: TRBV29-1
abundance: few
CDR3nt: TGCAGCGCACAACCGGCAGGGAGGGGCGGGGAGCTGTTTTTT
CDR3aa: CSAQPAGRGGELFF

j_gene: TRBJ2-3
d_gene: NA
v_gene: TRBV7-2
abundance: NA
CDR3nt: TGTGCCAGCAGCTCTTACTTGGATACGCAGTATTTT
CDR3aa: CASSSYLDTQYF

j_gene: TRBJ2-1
d_gene: TRBD1
v_gene: TRBV19
abundance: few
CDR3nt: TGTGCCAGTACAGGGGACAGCTCCTACAATGAGCAGTTCTTC
CDR3aa: CASTGDSSYNEQFF

j_gene: TRBJ1-5
d_gene: NA
v_gene: TRBV7-9
abundance: NA
CDR3nt: TGTGCCAGCAGCCACAGTCAGGTCGGTCAGCCCCAGCATTTT
CDR3aa: CASSHSQVGQPQHF

j_gene: TRBJ1-3
d_gene: NA
v_gene: TRBV7-9
abundance: many
CDR3nt: TGTGCCAGCAGCAATCCCCCGGGAAGCTCTGGAAACACCATATATTTT
CDR3aa: CASSNPPGSSGNTIYF

j_gene: TRBJ2-1
d_gene: TRBD1
v_gene: TRBV29-1
abundance: NA
CDR3nt: TGCAGCGTTGCGGGACAGGGGGCAGATGAGCAGTTCTTC
CDR3aa: CSVAGQGADEQFF

j_gene: TRBJ1-5
d_gene: NA
v_gene: TRBV18
abundance: NA
CDR3nt: TGTGCCAGCTCCGCCGTCGGGAAAGATCAGCCCCAGCATTTT
CDR3aa: CASSAVGKDQPQHF

j_gene: TRBJ2-5
d_gene: NA
v_gene: TRBV5-1
abundance: few
CDR3nt: TGCGCCAGCACCGTAGGGGAAGAGACCCAGTACTTC
CDR3aa: CASTVGEETQYF

j_gene: TRBJ1-1
d_gene: NA
v_gene: TRBV5-1
abundance: once
CDR3nt: TGCGCCAGCAGCTTGCTCGTAGGGACAAAAGGAAACACTGAAGCTTTCTTT
CDR3aa: CASSLLVGTKGNTEAFF

j_gene: TRBJ2-3
d_gene: NA
v_gene: TRBV30
abundance: NA
CDR3nt: TGTGCCTGGAGTGGAGGGGGGGCCGATACGCAGTATTTT
CDR3aa: CAWSGGGADTQYF

j_gene: TRBJ1-5
d_gene: NA
v_gene: TRBV12-5
abundance: few
CDR3nt: TGTGCTAGTGGCCCCTTTGCCCAGCCCCAGCATTTT
CDR3aa: CASGPFAQPQHF

j_gene: TRBJ1-5
d_gene: NA
v_gene: TRBV19
abundance: once
CDR3nt: TGTGCCAGTAGTATACCCCAGGGCCAGCCCCAGCATTTT
CDR3aa: CASSIPQGQPQHF

j_gene: TRBJ2-5
d_gene: TRBD2
v_gene: TRBV5-6
abundance: NA
CDR3nt: TGTGCCAGCAGCCCCCCGGGACTAGCGGGGGGGAAGGCCCAGTACTTC
CDR3aa: CASSPPGLAGGKAQYF

j_gene: TRBJ1-6
d_gene: NA
v_gene: TRBV30
abundance: NA
CDR3nt: TGTGCCTGGAATTTGAGGGGGACGAATTCACCCCTCCACTTT
CDR3aa: CAWNLRGTNSPLHF

j_gene: TRBJ1-4
d_gene: NA
v_gene: TRBV29-1
abundance: few
CDR3nt: TGCAGCGTTGGTACAGACGCCGAAAAGCTGTTTTTT
CDR3aa: CSVGTDAEKLFF

j_gene: TRBJ2-1
d_gene: TRBD2
v_gene: TRBV7-6
abundance: NA
CDR3nt: TGTGCCAGCAGCCCCCAGAGCGGGGGGGCTTACAATGAGCAGTTCTTC
CDR3aa: CASSPQSGGAYNEQFF

j_gene: TRBJ1-1
d_gene: NA
v_gene: TRBV29-1
abundance: NA
CDR3nt: TGCAGCGTTGAAGAAGGAGGGGCTGAAGCTTTCTTT
CDR3aa: CSVEEGGAEAFF

j_gene: TRBJ2-1
d_gene: NA
v_gene: TRBV30
abundance: NA
CDR3nt: TGTGCCTGGAGTGTAGGGACAACTAGGTACAATGAGCAGTTCTTC
CDR3aa: CAWSVGTTRYNEQFF

j_gene: TRBJ2-4
d_gene: NA
v_gene: TRBV11-2
abundance: NA
CDR3nt: TGTGCCAGCAGCTTAGGACAAAACTCGGGCTTAGCCAAAAACATTCAGTACTTC
CDR3aa: CASSLGQNSGLAKNIQYF

j_gene: TRBJ2-3
d_gene: NA
v_gene: TRBV27
abundance: NA
CDR3nt: TGTGCCAGCAGTTTAGGGAAGGGAGATACGCAGTATTTT
CDR3aa: CASSLGKGDTQYF

j_gene: TRBJ2-5
d_gene: NA
v_gene: TRBV30
abundance: NA
CDR3nt: TGTGCCTGGTTCGGGGGAGCGGAGACCCAGTACTTC
CDR3aa: CAWFGGAETQYF

j_gene: TRBJ1-1
d_gene: NA
v_gene: TRBV25-1
abundance: NA
CDR3nt: TGTGCCAGCAGTGAAGACAGGAGATCTTCTGAAGCTTTCTTT
CDR3aa: CASSEDRRSSEAFF

j_gene: TRBJ1-3
d_gene: NA
v_gene: TRBV9
abundance: NA
CDR3nt: TGTGCCAGCAGCGTAGGTCAGGGGCAGACTGGAAACACCATATATTTT
CDR3aa: CASSVGQGQTGNTIYF

j_gene: TRBJ1-2
d_gene: TRBD1
v_gene: TRBV6-1
abundance: NA
CDR3nt: TGTGCCAGCACCGGACAGGGGTATGGCTACACCTTC
CDR3aa: CASTGQGYGYTF

j_gene: TRBJ2-3
d_gene: NA
v_gene: TRBV30
abundance: NA
CDR3nt: TGTGCCTGGACGCCACTAGCTACCACAGATACGCAGTATTTT
CDR3aa: CAWTPLATTDTQYF

j_gene: TRBJ1-3
d_gene: NA
v_gene: TRBV29-1
abundance: NA
CDR3nt: TGCAGCGTGAGGACCAGGAGCCTCTCTGGAAACACCATATATTTT
CDR3aa: CSVRTRSLSGNTIYF

j_gene: TRBJ2-1
d_gene: TRBD2
v_gene: TRBV27
abundance: NA
CDR3nt: TGTGCCAGCAGTTTGGGTCAGGGAGGGTGGTTCTTC
CDR3aa: CASSLGQGGWFF

j_gene: TRBJ2-7
d_gene: NA
v_gene: TRBV7-2
abundance: NA
CDR3nt: TGTGCCAGCAGCTTAACTACAGGGCCCTACGAGCAGTACTTC
CDR3aa: CASSLTTGPYEQYF

j_gene: TRBJ1-2
d_gene: NA
v_gene: TRBV14
abundance: NA
CDR3nt: TGTGCCAGCAGCCACGATTTTAACTATGGCTACACCTTC
CDR3aa: CASSHDFNYGYTF

j_gene: TRBJ2-1
d_gene: NA
v_gene: TRBV9
abundance: NA
CDR3nt: TGTGCCAGCAGCGTAGGTCTGGGCAATGAGCAGTTCTTC
CDR3aa: CASSVGLGNEQFF

j_gene: TRBJ2-7
d_gene: NA
v_gene: TRBV5-1
abundance: few
CDR3nt: TGCGCCAGCAGCTTGGATGACTACGAGCAGTACTTC
CDR3aa: CASSLDDYEQYF

j_gene: TRBJ1-5
d_gene: NA
v_gene: TRBV5-1
abundance: NA
CDR3nt: TGCGCCAGCAGCGTCGACAGCTATAGCAATCAGCCCCAGCATTTT
CDR3aa: CASSVDSYSNQPQHF

j_gene: TRBJ2-3
d_gene: TRBD2
v_gene: TRBV4-1
abundance: NA
CDR3nt: TGCGCCAGCAGCCAAGTTCTAGCGGGGGGGCTCACAGATACGCAGTATTTT
CDR3aa: CASSQVLAGGLTDTQYF

j_gene: TRBJ1-2
d_gene: NA
v_gene: TRBV5-4
abundance: NA
CDR3nt: TGTGCCAGCAGCACCCAAGGGGTGGAGGGCTACACCTTC
CDR3aa: CASSTQGVEGYTF

j_gene: TRBJ2-3
d_gene: NA
v_gene: TRBV7-9
abundance: few
CDR3nt: TGTGCCAGCAGCTTAGCCCCGGATACGCAGTATTTT
CDR3aa: CASSLAPDTQYF